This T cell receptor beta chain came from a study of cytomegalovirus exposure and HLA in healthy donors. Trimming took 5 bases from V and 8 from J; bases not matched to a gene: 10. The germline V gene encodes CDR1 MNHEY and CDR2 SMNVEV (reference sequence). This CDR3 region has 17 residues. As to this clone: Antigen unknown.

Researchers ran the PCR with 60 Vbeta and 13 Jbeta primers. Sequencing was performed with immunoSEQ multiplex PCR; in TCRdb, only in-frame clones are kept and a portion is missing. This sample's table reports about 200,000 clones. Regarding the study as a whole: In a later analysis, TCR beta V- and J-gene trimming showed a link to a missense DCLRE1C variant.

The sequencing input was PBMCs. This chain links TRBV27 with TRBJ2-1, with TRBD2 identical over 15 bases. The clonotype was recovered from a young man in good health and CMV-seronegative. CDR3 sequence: CASSGGTSGRFRDEQFF. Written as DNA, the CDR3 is TGTGCCAGCAGTGGGGGGACTAGCGGGAGGTTTAGGGATGAGCAGTTCTTC.